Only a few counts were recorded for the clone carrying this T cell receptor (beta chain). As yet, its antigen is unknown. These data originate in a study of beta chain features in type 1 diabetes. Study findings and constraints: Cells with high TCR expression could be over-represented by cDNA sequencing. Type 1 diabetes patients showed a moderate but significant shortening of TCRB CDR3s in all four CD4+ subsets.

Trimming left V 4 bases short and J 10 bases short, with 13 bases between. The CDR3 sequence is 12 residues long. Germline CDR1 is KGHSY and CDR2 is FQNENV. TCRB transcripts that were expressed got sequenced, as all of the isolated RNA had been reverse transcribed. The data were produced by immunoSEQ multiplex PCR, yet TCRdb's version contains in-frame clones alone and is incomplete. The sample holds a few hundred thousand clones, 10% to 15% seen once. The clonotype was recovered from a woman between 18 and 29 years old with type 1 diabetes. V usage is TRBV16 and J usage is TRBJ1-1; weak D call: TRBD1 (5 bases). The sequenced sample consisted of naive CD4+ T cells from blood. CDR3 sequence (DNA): TGTGCCAGCAGCCGTACCGGGCAGGGAGCTTTCTTT. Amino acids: CASSRTGQGAFF.